One sample yielded the 19 T cell receptor beta chains listed below, sequenced in a study of shared clonotypes between healthy human individuals. Repertoires were generated with immunoSEQ multiplex PCR, while TCRdb's copy carries only in-frame clones and drops some. The sample records approximately 740,000 clones, approximately 74% being singletons. Specimen: memory CD4+ T cells sorted from blood. Indicated subset: CD45RA-negative fraction. These receptor sequences come from a woman under 40 in good health.

This sequence joins TRBV18 and TRBJ1-5, with 7 bases matching TRBD1. The CDR3 runs to 16 residues. The V segment lost 3 bases and the J segment 2 bases; nucleotides outside the gene matches: 7. Per the germline V gene, CDR1 is KGHSH and CDR2 is LQKENI. The CDR3 loop reads CASSPRGVAGNQPQHF. The CDR3 DNA reads as TGTGCCAGCTCACCCAGGGGGGTCGCGGGCAATCAGCCCCAGCATTTT.

To note about this clone: Other DNA sequences in the sample encode the same CDR3. This sequence joins TRBV25-1 and TRBJ2-7; TRBD2 might be the D (5 bases). The CDR3 runs 12 residues. Trimming took off 6 bases at V and 1 base at J, with 7 bases between the two ends. Germline CDR1 is MGHDK and CDR2 is SYGVNS. CDR3 sequence reads: CASSRGSYEQYF. The CDR3 DNA follows: TGTGCCAGCAGCCGGGGTTCCTACGAGCAGTACTTC.

This clone was picked up one time. This chain joins TRBV6-5 and TRBJ2-1; unclear D gene. V dropped 2 bases and J dropped 0 bases, with 11 bases sitting between them. The CDR3 runs to 16 residues. The germline gives CDR1 MNHEY, CDR2 SVGAGI. The CDR3 region has the DNA TGTGCCAGCAGTTACAAGCTGTATAGCTCCTACAATGAGCAGTTCTTC. As protein: CASSYKLYSSYNEQFF.

This clone occurred a few times. The chain couples TRBV6-5 to TRBJ1-2; D might be TRBD1 (6 bases). CDR3 length: 12 amino acids. The ends were cut back, 7 bases at V and 6 bases at J, with 12 bases in the middle. In germline, CDR1 is MNHEY, CDR2 SVGAGI. The CDR3 is CASTKQGHGYTF. In nucleotides, the CDR3 is TGTGCCAGCACCAAACAGGGACATGGCTACACCTTC.

This clone has a single count. The same CDR3 arises from other DNA sequences in this sample as well. The V gene is TRBV19, the J gene TRBJ2-7, with 11 bases aligning to TRBD1. V shed 6 bases, J shed 4 bases, and the junction held 5 bases outside the gene matches. Germline loops: CDR1 LNHDA, CDR2 SQIVND (reference sequence). This CDR3 spans 14 amino acids. The CDR3 loop is CASSPGTGGYEQYF. DNA of the CDR3: TGTGCCAGTAGCCCCGGGACAGGGGGGTACGAGCAGTACTTC.

This clone was observed a single time. This chain links TRBV30 with TRBJ1-1; 7 nucleotides agree with TRBD1. CDR3 length: 13 amino acids. The V gene's germline CDR1 is GTSNPN and CDR2 SVGIG (reference sequence). Trimming removed 3 bases from V and 3 bases from J; junction bases left unmatched: 4. CDR3 DNA: TGTGCCTGGAGGAGCCAGGGGGACACTGAAGCTTTCTTT. This gives the protein CAWRSQGDTEAFF.

The DNA for the CDR3 is TGCGCCAGCAGCCCAGAATCCCGGGAGCTGTTTTTT. It is translated as CASSPESRELFF. The V and J genes are TRBV5-1 and TRBJ2-2; D call uncertain. Germline V gene data show CDR1 as SGHRS and CDR2 as YFSETQ. V was trimmed by 4 bases and J by 9 bases, leaving 10 bases between them. This CDR3 contains 12 residues.

V is TRBV18 and J is TRBJ1-2; the D is unclear. Trimming shortened V by 3 bases and J by 4 bases, and 9 bases separated the two germline ends. Germline V gene sequence: CDR1 KGHSH, CDR2 LQKENI. This CDR3 region has 13 residues. The CDR3 region has the DNA TGTGCCAGCTCACCCTCAAGTACCTATGGCTACACCTTC. Translation gives CASSPSSTYGYTF.

The chain carries TRBV2 and TRBJ2-5; 11 nucleotides match TRBD2. Germline CDR1 SNHLY, CDR2 FYNNEI. Unmatched junction bases numbered 6, after V lost 8 bases and J lost 7 bases. This CDR3 has 13 residues. As DNA, the CDR3 is TGTGCCAGCCAACTAGCGGGAGATGGGACCCAGTACTTC. This codes for CASQLAGDGTQYF.

In the case of this clone: This likely stems from a read error, as it lies one base from a far larger clone. V gene TRBV5-1 combines with J gene TRBJ2-3, with D possibly matching TRBD2 (5 bases). With 0 bases removed from V and 5 bases from J, the gap between germline ends came to 13 bases. This CDR3 has 15 residues. Germline lookup yields CDR1 SGHRS and CDR2 YFSETQ. In DNA, the CDR3 is TGCGCCAGCAGCTTGGGGTGGAGCGAGGGAGATACGCAGTATTTT. This encodes CASSLGWSEGDTQYF.

This clone was detected only once. This chain links TRBV6-1 with TRBJ2-3, with a tentative D call TRBD1 (6 bases). CDR3 size: 13 residues. From germline, CDR1 is MNHNS and CDR2 SASEGT. The ends were cut back, 8 bases at V and 3 bases at J, with 12 bases in the middle. The CDR3 nucleotides are TGTGCCAGCGAAGGGGACAAGACAGATACGCAGTATTTT. Residues: CASEGDKTDTQYF.

The chain combines TRBV5-5 with TRBJ1-1; no definite D call. Trimming stripped 4 bases from V and 0 bases from J, with 4 bases between. CDR3 size: 12 residues. Germline assignment: CDR1 SGHKS and CDR2 YYEKEE (reference sequence). CDR3 bases: TGTGCCAGCAGCGGGATGAACACTGAAGCTTTCTTT. Amino acid sequence: CASSGMNTEAFF.

V is TRBV11-2 and J is TRBJ2-1; 11 bases are a match to TRBD2. The V segment lost 4 bases and the J segment 15 bases; nucleotides outside the gene matches: 11. The CDR3 contains 14 residues. Germline assignment: CDR1 SGHAT and CDR2 FQNNGV. The CDR3 DNA is TGTGCCAGCAGCTCCATAGCGGGAGGGCCATTTCGGTTCTTC. It translates to CASSSIAGGPFRFF. Drawing the rest from reference TRBV11-2 and TRBJ2-1, the complete variable domain is EAGVAQSPRYKIIEKRQSVAFWCNPISGHATLYWYQQILGQGPKLLIQFQNNGVVDDSQLPKDRFSAERLKGVDSTLKIQPAKLEDSAVYLCASSSIAGGPFRFFGPGTRLTVL.

V is TRBV5-8 and J is TRBJ2-3, with 14 bases that match TRBD2. V was clipped by 5 bases and J by 4 bases; unmatched bases: 6. The CDR3 spans 16 residues. The germline V gene encodes CDR1 SGHTS and CDR2 YDEGEE. The CDR3 loop reads CASRPRTSGRSDTQYF. The DNA of the CDR3 is TGTGCCAGCAGGCCCAGGACTAGCGGGAGGTCAGATACGCAGTATTTT.

The J gene is TRBJ2-1, the V gene TRBV27; 12 bases are a match to TRBD2. Trimming at V came to 5 bases and at J to 8 bases, leaving 7 bases not matched to a gene. Germline CDR1 MNHEY, CDR2 SMNVEV (reference sequence). The CDR3 loop spans 15 amino acids. The CDR3 nucleotides read TGTGCCAGCAGTATCGGACTAGCGGGAAGCGATGAGCAGTTCTTC. This encodes CASSIGLAGSDEQFF.

The chain has TRBV28 and TRBJ2-7, with D maybe TRBD1 (5 bases). CDR3 length: 14 amino acids. Germline assignment: CDR1 MDHEN and CDR2 SYDVKM. V lost 1 base and J lost 7, with 14 bases in between. The CDR3 sequence is CASSLSVTGWEQYF. The CDR3, as DNA: TGTGCCAGCAGTTTATCGGTTACAGGCTGGGAGCAGTACTTC.

The rearrangement joins TRBV10-3 to TRBJ2-5; D is perhaps TRBD1 (6 bases). The V gene's germline CDR1 is ENHRY and CDR2 SYGVKD. CDR3 size: 13 residues. V lost 3 bases and J lost 4, with 9 bases in between. The CDR3 loop reads CAISDFRGETQYF. The CDR3 DNA sequence: TGTGCCATCAGTGATTTCAGGGGAGAGACCCAGTACTTC.

The DNA for the CDR3 is TGTGCCAGCAGCTCGCCGGCAGCTAAAAAAGAGACCCAGTACTTC. Its protein product is CASSSPAAKKETQYF. The chain is built from TRBV6-6 and TRBJ2-5; no definite D call. This CDR3 region has 15 residues. Trimming cost V 6 bases and J 3 bases, with 17 bases left between them. CDR1 and CDR2 from the germline V gene are MNHNY and SVGAGI (reference sequence).

The chain uses TRBV28 and TRBJ2-6, with D possibly being TRBD1 (6 bases). The CDR3 is 14 residues long. V was cut by 1 base and J by 10 bases, with 11 bases left in between. Germline lookup yields CDR1 MDHEN and CDR2 SYDVKM. The CDR3 nucleotides read TGTGCCAGCAGTTTATCTGGACAGAAAAACGTCCTGACTTTC. It encodes CASSLSGQKNVLTF.